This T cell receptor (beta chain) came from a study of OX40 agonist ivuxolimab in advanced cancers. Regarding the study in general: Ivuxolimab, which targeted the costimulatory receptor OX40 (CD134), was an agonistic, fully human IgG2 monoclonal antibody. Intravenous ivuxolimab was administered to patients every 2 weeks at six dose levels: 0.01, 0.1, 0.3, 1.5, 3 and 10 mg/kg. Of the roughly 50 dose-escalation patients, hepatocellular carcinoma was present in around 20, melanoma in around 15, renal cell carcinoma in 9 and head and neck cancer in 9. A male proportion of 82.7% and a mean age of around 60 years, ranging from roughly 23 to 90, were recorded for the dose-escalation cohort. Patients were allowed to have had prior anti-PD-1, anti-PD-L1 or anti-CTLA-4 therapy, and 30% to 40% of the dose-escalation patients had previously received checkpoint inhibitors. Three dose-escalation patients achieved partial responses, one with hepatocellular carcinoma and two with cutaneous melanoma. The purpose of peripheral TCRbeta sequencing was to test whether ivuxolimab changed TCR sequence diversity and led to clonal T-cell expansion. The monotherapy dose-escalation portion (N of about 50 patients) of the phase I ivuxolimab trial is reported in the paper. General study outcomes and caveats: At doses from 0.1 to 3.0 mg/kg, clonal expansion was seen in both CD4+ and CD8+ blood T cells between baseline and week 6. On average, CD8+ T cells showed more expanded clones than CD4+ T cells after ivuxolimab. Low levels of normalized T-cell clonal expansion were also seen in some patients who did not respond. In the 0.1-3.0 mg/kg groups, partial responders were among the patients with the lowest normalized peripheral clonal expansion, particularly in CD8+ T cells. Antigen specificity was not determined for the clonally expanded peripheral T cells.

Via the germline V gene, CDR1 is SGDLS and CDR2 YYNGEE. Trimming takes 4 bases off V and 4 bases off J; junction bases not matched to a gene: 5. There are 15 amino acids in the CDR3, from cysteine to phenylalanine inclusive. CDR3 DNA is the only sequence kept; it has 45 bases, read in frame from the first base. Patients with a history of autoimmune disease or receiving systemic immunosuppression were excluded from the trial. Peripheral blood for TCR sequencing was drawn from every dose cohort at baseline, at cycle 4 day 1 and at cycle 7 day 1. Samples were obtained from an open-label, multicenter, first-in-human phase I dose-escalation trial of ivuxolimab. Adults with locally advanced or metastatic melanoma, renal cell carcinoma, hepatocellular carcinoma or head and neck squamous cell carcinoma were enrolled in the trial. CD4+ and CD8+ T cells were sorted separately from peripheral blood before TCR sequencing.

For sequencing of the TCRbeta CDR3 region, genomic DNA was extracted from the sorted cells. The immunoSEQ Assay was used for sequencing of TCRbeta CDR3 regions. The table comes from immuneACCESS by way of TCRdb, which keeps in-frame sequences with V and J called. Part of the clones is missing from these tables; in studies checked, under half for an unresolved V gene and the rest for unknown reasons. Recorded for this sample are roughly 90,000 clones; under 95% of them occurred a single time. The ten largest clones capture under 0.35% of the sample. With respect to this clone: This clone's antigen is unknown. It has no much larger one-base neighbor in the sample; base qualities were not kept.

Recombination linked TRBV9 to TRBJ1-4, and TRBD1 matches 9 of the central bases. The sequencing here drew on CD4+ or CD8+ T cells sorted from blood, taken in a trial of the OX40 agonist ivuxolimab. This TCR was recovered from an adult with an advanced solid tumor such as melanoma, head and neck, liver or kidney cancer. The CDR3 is CASSSTDRGNEKLFF. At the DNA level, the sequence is TGTGCCAGCAGCTCAACGGACAGGGGTAATGAAAAACTGTTTTTT. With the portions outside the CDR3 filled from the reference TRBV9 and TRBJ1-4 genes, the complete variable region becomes DSGVTQTPKHLITATGQRVTLRCSPRSGDLSVYWYQQSLDQGLQFLIQYYNGEERAKGNILERFSAQQFPDLHSELNLSSLELGDSALYFCASSSTDRGNEKLFFGSGTQLSVL.